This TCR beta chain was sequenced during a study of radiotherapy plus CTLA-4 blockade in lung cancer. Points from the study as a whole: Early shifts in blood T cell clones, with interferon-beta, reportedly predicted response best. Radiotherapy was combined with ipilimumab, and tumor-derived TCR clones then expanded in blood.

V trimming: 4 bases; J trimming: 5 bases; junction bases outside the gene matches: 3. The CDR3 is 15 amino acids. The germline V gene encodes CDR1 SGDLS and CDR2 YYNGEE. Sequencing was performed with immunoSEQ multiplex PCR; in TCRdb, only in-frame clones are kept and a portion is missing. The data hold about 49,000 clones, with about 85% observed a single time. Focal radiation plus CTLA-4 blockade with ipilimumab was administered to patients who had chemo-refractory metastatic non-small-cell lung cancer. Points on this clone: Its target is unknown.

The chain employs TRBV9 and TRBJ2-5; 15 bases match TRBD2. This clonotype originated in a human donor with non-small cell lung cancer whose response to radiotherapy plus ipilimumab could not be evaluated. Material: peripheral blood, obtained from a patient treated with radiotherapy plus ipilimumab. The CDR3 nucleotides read TGTGCCAGCAGCTCCGGACTAGCGGGAGGGGAGACCCAGTACTTC. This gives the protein CASSSGLAGGETQYF.